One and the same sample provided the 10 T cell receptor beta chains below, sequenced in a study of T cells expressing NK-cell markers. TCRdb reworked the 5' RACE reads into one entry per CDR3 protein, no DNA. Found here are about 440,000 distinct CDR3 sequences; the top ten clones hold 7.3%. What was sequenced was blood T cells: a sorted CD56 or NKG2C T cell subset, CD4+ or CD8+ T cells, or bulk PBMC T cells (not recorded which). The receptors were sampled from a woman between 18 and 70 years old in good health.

The CDR3: CASSPAGVGYEQYF. V usage is TRBV5-1 and J usage is TRBJ2-7; TCRdb indicates TRBD2, and absent DNA this call remains unverified. Germline loops: CDR1 SGHRS, CDR2 YFSETQ. The CDR3 is 14 amino acids.

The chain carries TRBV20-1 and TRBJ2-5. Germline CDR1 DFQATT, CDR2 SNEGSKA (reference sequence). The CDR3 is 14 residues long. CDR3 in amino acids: CSARDQGYQETQYF.

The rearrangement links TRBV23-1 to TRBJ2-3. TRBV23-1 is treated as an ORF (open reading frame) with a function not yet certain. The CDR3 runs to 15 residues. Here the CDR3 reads CASSQRGVSTDTQYF.

This chain's CDR3 is CASSLVARRRPEGAEAFF. The V gene is TRBV11-2, the J gene TRBJ1-1; no DNA is available, so the TRBD1 call from TCRdb remains unchecked. In germline, CDR1 is SGHAT, CDR2 FQNNGV. CDR3 length equals 18 residues.

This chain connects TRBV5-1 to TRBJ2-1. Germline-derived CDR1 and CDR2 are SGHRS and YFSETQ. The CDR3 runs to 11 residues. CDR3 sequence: CASSLGWEQFF.

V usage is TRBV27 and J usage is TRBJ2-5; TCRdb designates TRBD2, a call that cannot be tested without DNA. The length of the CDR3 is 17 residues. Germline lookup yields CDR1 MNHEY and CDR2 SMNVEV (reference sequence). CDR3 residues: CASSSPTSVGRVGTQYF.

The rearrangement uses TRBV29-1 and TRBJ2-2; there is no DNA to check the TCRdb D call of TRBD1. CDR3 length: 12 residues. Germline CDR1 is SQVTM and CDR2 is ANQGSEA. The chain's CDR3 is CSVWAGTGELFF.

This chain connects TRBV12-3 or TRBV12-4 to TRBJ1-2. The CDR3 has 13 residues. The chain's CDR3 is CASSYLLPYGYTF.

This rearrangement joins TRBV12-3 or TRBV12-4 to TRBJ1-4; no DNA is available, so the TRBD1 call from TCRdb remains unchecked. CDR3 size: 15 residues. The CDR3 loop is CASSLALGQGEKLFF.

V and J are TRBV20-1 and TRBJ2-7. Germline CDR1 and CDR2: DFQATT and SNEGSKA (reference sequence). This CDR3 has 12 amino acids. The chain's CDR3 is CSARGQGREQYF.